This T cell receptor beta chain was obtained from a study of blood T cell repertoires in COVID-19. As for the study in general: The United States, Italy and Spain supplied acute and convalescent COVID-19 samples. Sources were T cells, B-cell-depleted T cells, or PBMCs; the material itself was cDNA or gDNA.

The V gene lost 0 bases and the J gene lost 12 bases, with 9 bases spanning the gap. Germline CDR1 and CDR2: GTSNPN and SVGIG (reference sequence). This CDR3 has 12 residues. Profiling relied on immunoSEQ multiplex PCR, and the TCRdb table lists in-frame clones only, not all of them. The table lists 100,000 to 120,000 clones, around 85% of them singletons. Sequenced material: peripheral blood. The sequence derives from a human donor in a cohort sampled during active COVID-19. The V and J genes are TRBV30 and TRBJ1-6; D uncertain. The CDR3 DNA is TGTGCCTGGAGTGTGGGCAGTGGACCCCTCCACTTT. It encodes CAWSVGSGPLHF.